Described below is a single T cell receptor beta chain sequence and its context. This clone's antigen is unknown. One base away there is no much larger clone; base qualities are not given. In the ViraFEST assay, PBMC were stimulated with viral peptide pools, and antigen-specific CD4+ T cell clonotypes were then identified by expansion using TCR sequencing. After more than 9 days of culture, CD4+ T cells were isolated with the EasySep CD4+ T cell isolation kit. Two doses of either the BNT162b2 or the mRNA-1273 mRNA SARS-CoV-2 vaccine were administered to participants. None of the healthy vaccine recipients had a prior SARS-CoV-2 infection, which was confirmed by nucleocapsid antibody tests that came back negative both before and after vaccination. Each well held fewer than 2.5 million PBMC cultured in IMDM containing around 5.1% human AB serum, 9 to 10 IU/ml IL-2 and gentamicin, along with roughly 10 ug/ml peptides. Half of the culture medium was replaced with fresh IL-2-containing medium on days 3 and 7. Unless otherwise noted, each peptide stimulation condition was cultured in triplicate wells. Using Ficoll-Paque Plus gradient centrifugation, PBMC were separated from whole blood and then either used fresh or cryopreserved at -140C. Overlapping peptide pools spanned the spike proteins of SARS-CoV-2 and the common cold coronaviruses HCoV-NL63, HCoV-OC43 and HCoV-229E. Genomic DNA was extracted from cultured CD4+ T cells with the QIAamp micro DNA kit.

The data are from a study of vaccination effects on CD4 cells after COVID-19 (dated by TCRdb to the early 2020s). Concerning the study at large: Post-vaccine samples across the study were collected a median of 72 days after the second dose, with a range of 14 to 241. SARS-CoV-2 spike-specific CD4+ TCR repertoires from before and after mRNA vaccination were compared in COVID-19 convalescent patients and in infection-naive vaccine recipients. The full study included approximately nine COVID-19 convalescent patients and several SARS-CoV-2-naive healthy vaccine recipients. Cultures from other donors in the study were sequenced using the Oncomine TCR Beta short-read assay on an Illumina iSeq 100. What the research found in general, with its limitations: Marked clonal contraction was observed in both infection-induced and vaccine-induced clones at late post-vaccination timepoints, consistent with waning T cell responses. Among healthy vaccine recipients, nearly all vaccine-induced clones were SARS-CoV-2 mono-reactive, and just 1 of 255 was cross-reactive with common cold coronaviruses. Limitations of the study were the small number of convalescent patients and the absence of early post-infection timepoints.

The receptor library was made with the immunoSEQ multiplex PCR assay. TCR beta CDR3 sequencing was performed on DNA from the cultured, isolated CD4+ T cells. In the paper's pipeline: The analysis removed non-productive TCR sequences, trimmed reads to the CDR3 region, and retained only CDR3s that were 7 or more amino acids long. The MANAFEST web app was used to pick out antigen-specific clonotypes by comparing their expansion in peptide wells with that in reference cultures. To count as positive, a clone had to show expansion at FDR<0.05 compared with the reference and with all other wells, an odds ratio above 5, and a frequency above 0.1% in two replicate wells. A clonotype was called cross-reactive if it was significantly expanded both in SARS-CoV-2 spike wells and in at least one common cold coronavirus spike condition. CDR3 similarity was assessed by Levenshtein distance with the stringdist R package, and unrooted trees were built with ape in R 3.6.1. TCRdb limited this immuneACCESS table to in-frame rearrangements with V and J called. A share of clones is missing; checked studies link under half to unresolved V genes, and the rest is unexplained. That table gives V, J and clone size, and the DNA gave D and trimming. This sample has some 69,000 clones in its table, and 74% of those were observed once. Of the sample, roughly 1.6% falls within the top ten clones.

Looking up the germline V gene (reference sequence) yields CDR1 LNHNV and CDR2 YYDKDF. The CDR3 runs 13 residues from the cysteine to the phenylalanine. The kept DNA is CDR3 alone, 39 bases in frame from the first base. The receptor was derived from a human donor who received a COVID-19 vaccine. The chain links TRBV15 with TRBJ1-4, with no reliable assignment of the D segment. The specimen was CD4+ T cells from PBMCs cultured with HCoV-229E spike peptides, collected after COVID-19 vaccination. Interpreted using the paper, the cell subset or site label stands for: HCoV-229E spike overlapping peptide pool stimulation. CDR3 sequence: CATNWWRGEKLFF. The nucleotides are TGTGCTACAAACTGGTGGCGGGGTGAAAAACTGTTTTTT.